The 19 T cell receptor beta chains given below trace back to one sample, sequenced in a study of T-cell reconstitution after alpha-beta-depleted transplantation in children. TCRbeta library construction was performed incorporating unique molecular identifiers. MiXCR, applied by TCRdb to the PCR reads, yields one record per CDR3 protein. The table shows roughly 420,000 distinct CDR3 sequences, with 15% to 20% occurring only once. The sample consisted of PBMCs, mostly from graft donor cells, taken 360 days after TCRalphabeta/CD19-depleted stem cell transplant. The origin of the receptors is a boy under three years old who had a stem cell transplant for Wiskott-Aldrich syndrome, so the T cells may come from the graft donor.

The V gene is TRBV7-2, the J gene TRBJ1-4; 9 bases map to TRBD1. Germline V lookup: CDR1 SGHTA, CDR2 FQGNSA. The ends lost 6 bases at V and 8 bases at J; junction bases unmatched: 7. The CDR3 is 14 residues long. CDR3 loop: CASRTGTGKEKLFF. Written as DNA, the CDR3 is TGTGCCAGCAGGACCGGGACAGGGAAGGAAAAACTGTTTTTT.

The chain uses TRBV9 and TRBJ2-1; the match to TRBD2 covers 7 bases. The V segment lost 0 bases and the J segment 2 bases; nucleotides outside the gene matches: 2. Germline V lookup: CDR1 SGDLS, CDR2 YYNGEE. The CDR3 has 15 amino acids. The CDR3 DNA sequence: TGTGCCAGCAGCGTAGAAGCGGGACCCTACAATGAGCAGTTCTTC. This codes for CASSVEAGPYNEQFF.

This clonotype was seen many times. The chain links TRBV5-6 to TRBJ2-2; D is unclear. The CDR3 sequence is 13 residues long. Germline V gene data show CDR1 as SGHDT and CDR2 as YYEEEE. Trimming took off 5 bases at V and 5 bases at J, with 10 bases between the two ends. The chain's CDR3 is CASSLPGTGELFF. The CDR3 DNA sequence: TGTGCCAGCAGTTTACCAGGAACCGGGGAGCTGTTTTTT.

This clonotype showed up just a few times. The chain couples TRBV24-1 to TRBJ2-3, with D tentatively TRBD1 (7 bases). Germline assignment: CDR1 KGHDR and CDR2 SFDVKD. The CDR3 runs to 17 residues. V was pared by 2 bases and J by 4 bases, with 18 bases between. CDR3 nucleotides: TGTGCCACCAGTGATTCGCAGGGGGGAAGGGACCCAGATACGCAGTATTTT. This translates into CATSDSQGGRDPDTQYF.

The genes are TRBV6-2 or TRBV6-3 and TRBJ2-7; 11 bases map to TRBD1. Germline assignment: CDR1 MNHEY and CDR2 SVGEGT. With 4 bases clipped from V and 6 bases from J, the junction kept 11 bases outside the gene matches. The CDR3 runs to 16 residues. The CDR3 loop reads CASSSFSPGTGGEQYF. CDR3 coding DNA: TGTGCCAGCAGTTCCTTTAGTCCCGGGACAGGGGGCGAGCAGTACTTC.

This clonotype was detected only a few times. The rearrangement uses TRBV24-1 and TRBJ2-3; D remains ambiguous. Trimming stripped 4 bases from V and 4 bases from J, with 17 bases between. CDR3 size: 16 residues. Germline CDR1 and CDR2: KGHDR and SFDVKD. CDR3 DNA: TGTGCCACCAGTGAATTAACAAAGGGTGCCCCAGATACGCAGTATTTT. Its protein is CATSELTKGAPDTQYF.

This chain links TRBV6-5 with TRBJ2-3; D call uncertain. The germline V gene encodes CDR1 MNHEY and CDR2 SVGAGI. Trimming left V 4 bases short and J 1 base short, with 9 bases between. The CDR3 contains 14 residues. CDR3 amino acids: CASSFKKRTDTQYF. CDR3 coding DNA: TGTGCCAGCAGTTTCAAGAAACGCACAGATACGCAGTATTTT.

The chain couples TRBV7-2 to TRBJ2-7, with a weak D call TRBD1 (5 bases). The CDR3 runs 14 residues. The ends were cut back, 2 bases at V and 3 bases at J, with 11 bases in the middle. CDR1 and CDR2 from the germline V gene are SGHTA and FQGNSA. The CDR3 DNA follows: TGTGCCAGCAGCTTAATCAGCAGGGACTACGAGCAGTACTTC. Translated: CASSLISRDYEQYF.

This clonotype occurred a few times. V and J are TRBV12-3 or TRBV12-4 and TRBJ1-1; 8 nucleotides line up with TRBD1. CDR3 length: 15 amino acids. Germline trimming cut 4 bases from V and 5 bases from J; bases unmatched to any gene: 9. This chain's CDR3 is CASSSLNTGGTEAFF. For the CDR3, the DNA is TGTGCCAGCAGTTCTCTAAATACAGGGGGTACTGAAGCTTTCTTT.

The chain combines TRBV27 with TRBJ2-2, with 10 bases that match TRBD2. Germline assignment: CDR1 MNHEY and CDR2 SMNVEV (reference sequence). The CDR3 runs to 16 residues. V trimming: 1 base; J trimming: 3 bases; junction bases outside the gene matches: 2. This CDR3 reads CASSLWLAGDTGELFF. The CDR3 DNA reads as TGTGCCAGCAGTTTATGGCTAGCGGGAGACACCGGGGAGCTGTTTTTT.

This sequence joins TRBV20-1 and TRBJ2-3; D gene ambiguous. This CDR3 comprises 9 residues. With 0 bases removed from V and 8 bases from J, the gap between germline ends came to 0 bases. In germline, CDR1 is DFQATT, CDR2 SNEGSKA (reference sequence). The CDR3 sequence is CSARDTQYF. DNA of the CDR3: TGCAGTGCTAGAGATACGCAGTATTTT.

In its sample, this clonotype was seen many times. The rearrangement links TRBV29-1 to TRBJ2-2; weak D call: TRBD2 (6 bases). V lost 7 bases and J lost 5, with 20 bases in between. The CDR3 sequence is 15 residues long. CDR1 SQVTM and CDR2 ANQGSEA come from the germline V gene. The DNA of the CDR3 is TGCAGCGCCTCCCCCGGGAGTCGGAGTACCGGGGAGCTGTTTTTT. Translated, it gives CSASPGSRSTGELFF.

This clonotype has more than one count but fewer than ten. Possible read error: a much larger clone is one base away. The J gene is TRBJ2-7, the V gene TRBV2; D unresolved. This CDR3 comprises 12 residues. In germline, CDR1 is SNHLY, CDR2 FYNNEI. Trimming cost V 4 bases and J 2 bases, with 6 bases left between them. CDR3 sequence reads: CASSVGTYEQYF. The CDR3 DNA is TGTGCCAGCAGTGTCGGCACCTACGAGCAGTACTTC.

This clonotype has just a few counts. The rearrangement joins TRBV12-3 or TRBV12-4 to TRBJ2-7, with D possibly being TRBD2 (5 bases). The V gene lost 3 bases and the J gene lost 5 bases, with 11 bases spanning the gap. The length of the CDR3 is 13 residues. The CDR3 region is CASSFGPGNEQYF. CDR3 coding DNA: TGTGCCAGCAGTTTTGGGCCGGGGAACGAGCAGTACTTC.

This clonotype has at least ten counts. This chain uses TRBV5-1 with TRBJ2-1; 7 bases are a match to TRBD1. The CDR3 extends over 14 amino acids. From germline, CDR1 is SGHRS and CDR2 YFSETQ. The junction had 1 base not matched to a gene; V was cut back by 1 base and J by 3 bases. CDR3 nucleotide sequence: TGCGCCAGCAGCTTGAGGGGGCGCTACAATGAGCAGTTCTTC. Translating gives CASSLRGRYNEQFF.

As DNA, the CDR3 is TGTGCCAGCTCACCATTGAAGACACCCGGGGAGCTGTTTTTT. Amino acids: CASSPLKTPGELFF. This rearrangement joins TRBV18 to TRBJ2-2; D unclear. Deletions cut 2 bases from V and 6 bases from J, with 10 bases between. The germline V gene encodes CDR1 KGHSH and CDR2 LQKENI. This CDR3 spans 14 amino acids.

A few counts support this clonotype. The genes are TRBV12-3 or TRBV12-4 and TRBJ2-7; either TRBD1 or TRBD2 may supply D (6 bases each). The germline V and J ends were trimmed by 3 bases and 6 bases, with 18 bases remaining between them. The CDR3 length is 15 residues. The CDR3 DNA is TGTGCCAGCAGTTTGGGGATCGACAGGCGGGGCGAGCAGTACTTC. Protein sequence: CASSLGIDRRGEQYF.

This clonotype was observed a few times. V and J are TRBV5-1 and TRBJ2-7; 11 nucleotides match TRBD1. This CDR3 is built from 16 residues. Germline CDR1 SGHRS, CDR2 YFSETQ. The J segment lost 3 bases and the V segment lost 7 bases, leaving 12 bases of the junction unmatched. The CDR3 DNA sequence: TGCGCCAGCTCCGGGACAGGGGGTATCTTAGACTACGAGCAGTACTTC. Translated: CASSGTGGILDYEQYF. The full variable domain, in which reference TRBV5-1 and TRBJ2-7 provide the parts outside the CDR3, is KAGVTQTPRYLIKTRGQQVTLSCSPISGHRSVSWYQQTPGQGLQFLFEYFSETQRNKGNFPGRFSGRQFSNSRSEMNVSTLELGDSALYLCASSGTGGILDYEQYFGPGTRLTVT.

This clonotype was counted only a few times. This sequence joins TRBV2 and TRBJ2-6; D not resolved. CDR3 length equals 15 residues. Germline lookup yields CDR1 SNHLY and CDR2 FYNNEI. V gave up 6 bases and J gave up 0 bases, with 9 bases separating them. The CDR3, as DNA: TGTGCCAGCAGCCGAGACAACTCTGGGGCCAACGTCCTGACTTTC. The encoded protein is CASSRDNSGANVLTF.